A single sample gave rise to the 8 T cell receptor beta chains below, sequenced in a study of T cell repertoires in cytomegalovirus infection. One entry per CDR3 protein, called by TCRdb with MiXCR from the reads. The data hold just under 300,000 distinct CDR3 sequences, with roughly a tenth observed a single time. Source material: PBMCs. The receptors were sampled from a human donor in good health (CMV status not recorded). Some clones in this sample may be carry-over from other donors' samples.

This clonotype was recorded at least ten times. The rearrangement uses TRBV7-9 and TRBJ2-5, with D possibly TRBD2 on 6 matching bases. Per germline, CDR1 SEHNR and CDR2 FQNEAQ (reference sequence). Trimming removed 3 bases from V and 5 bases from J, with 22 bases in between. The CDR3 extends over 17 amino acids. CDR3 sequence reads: CASSFLAGGAGDETQYF. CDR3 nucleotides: TGTGCCAGCAGCTTCCTCGCCGGAGGAGCGGGTGATGAGACCCAGTACTTC.

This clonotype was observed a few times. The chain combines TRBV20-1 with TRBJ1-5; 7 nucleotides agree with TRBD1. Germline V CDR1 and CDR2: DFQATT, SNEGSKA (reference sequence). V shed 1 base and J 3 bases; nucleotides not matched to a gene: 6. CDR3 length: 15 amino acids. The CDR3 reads CSARARTGVNQPQHF. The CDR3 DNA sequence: TGCAGTGCTAGAGCTCGGACAGGTGTCAATCAGCCCCAGCATTTT.

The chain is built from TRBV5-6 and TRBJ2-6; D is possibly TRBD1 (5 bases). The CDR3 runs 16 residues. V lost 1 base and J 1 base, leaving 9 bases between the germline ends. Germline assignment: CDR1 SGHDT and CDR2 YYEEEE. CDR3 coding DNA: TGTGCCAGCAGCTTGAGAAGGACATCTGGGGCCAACGTCCTGACTTTC. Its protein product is CASSLRRTSGANVLTF.

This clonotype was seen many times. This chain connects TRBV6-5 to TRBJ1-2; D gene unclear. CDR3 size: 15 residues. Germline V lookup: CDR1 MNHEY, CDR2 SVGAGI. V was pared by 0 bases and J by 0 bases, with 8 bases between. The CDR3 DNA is TGTGCCAGCAGTTACTCGGGCGGAGCTAACTATGGCTACACCTTC. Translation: CASSYSGGANYGYTF.

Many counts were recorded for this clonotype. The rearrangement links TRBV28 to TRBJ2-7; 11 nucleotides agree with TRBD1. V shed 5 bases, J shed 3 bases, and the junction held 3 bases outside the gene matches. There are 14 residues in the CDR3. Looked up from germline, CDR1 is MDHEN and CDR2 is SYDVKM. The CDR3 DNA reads TGTGCCAGCAGTCCCGGGACAGGGGGCTACGAGCAGTACGTC. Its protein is CASSPGTGGYEQYV.

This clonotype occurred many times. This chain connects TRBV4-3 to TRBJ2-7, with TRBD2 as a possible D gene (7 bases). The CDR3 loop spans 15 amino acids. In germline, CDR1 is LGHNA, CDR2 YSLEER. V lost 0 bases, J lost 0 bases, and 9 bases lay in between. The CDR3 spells CASSQDRGASYEQYV. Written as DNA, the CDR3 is TGCGCCAGCAGCCAAGATCGGGGGGCCTCCTACGAGCAGTACGTC.

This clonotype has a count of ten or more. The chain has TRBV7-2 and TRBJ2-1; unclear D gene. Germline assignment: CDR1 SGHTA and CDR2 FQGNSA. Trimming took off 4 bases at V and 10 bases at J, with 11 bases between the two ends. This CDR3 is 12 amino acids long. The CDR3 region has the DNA TGTGCCAGCAGCTATGTACGCATCGAGCAGTTCTTC. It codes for CASSYVRIEQFF.

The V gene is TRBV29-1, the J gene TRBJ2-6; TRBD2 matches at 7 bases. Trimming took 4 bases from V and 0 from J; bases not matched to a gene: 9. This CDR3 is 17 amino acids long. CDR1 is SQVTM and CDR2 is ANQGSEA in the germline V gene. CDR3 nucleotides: TGCAGCGTTGCGGGGGGTCACAGGCTCTCTGGGGCCAACGTCCTGACTTTC. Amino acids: CSVAGGHRLSGANVLTF.